This passage covers 14 T cell receptor beta chains from one sample sequenced in a study of T cell changes during pregnancy in multiple sclerosis. Using immunoSEQ multiplex PCR, the repertoire was profiled, and TCRdb retains in-frame clones only, with some absent. The table includes around 57,000 clones, 80% to 95% detected once. Material: CD4+ T cells from peripheral blood mononuclear cells, obtained after pregnancy. Receptor source: a female donor in good health, enrolled as a control in a pregnancy study.

This chain connects TRBV7-2 to TRBJ1-1; D gene ambiguous. The ends were cut back, 5 bases at V and 1 base at J, with 8 bases in the middle. The CDR3 length is 13 residues. Germline CDR1 and CDR2: SGHTA and FQGNSA. This chain's CDR3 is CASSHLRNTEAFF. CDR3 coding DNA: TGTGCCAGCAGCCACTTGCGGAACACTGAAGCTTTCTTT.

CDR3 in amino acids: CASSRGQRETQYF. CDR3 DNA sequence: TGTGCCAGCAGCCGCGGACAGAGAGAGACCCAGTACTTC. The rearrangement links TRBV7-2 to TRBJ2-5, with D possibly TRBD1 on 6 matching bases. CDR1 and CDR2 (germline): SGHTA, FQGNSA. The ends were cut back, 5 bases at V and 4 bases at J, with 11 bases in the middle. This CDR3 contains 13 residues.

V and J are TRBV6-1 and TRBJ1-5; a possible D gene is TRBD1 (6 bases). CDR1 is MNHNS, CDR2 SASEGT, per germline. The CDR3 runs 14 residues. V was clipped by 4 bases and J by 4 bases, with 11 bases between them. The CDR3 DNA follows: TGTGCCAGCAGTGTACAGGGTTTTAATCAGCCCCAGCATTTT. Its translation: CASSVQGFNQPQHF.

This chain uses TRBV4-2 with TRBJ1-4; 9 bases align to TRBD1. The CDR3 loop spans 15 amino acids. Losses at the gene ends were 2 bases for V and 5 bases for J; bases not matched to a gene: 3. Germline CDR1 is LGHNA and CDR2 is YNFKEQ. CDR3 loop: CASSQPGQGNEKLFF. The DNA for the CDR3 is TGTGCCAGCAGCCAACCGGGACAGGGCAATGAAAAACTGTTTTTT.

The rearrangement joins TRBV6-5 to TRBJ1-5, with 7 nucleotides matching TRBD1. Trimming took 2 bases from V and 6 from J; bases not matched to a gene: 4. The germline gives CDR1 MNHEY, CDR2 SVGAGI. The CDR3 runs to 14 residues. The CDR3 loop is CASSYPPGGQPQHF. For the CDR3, the DNA is TGTGCCAGCAGTTACCCCCCAGGGGGTCAGCCCCAGCATTTT.

V is TRBV7-2 and J is TRBJ2-5, with TRBD1 matching over 7 bases. V dropped 6 bases and J dropped 0; count of bases not matched to a gene: 7. This CDR3 contains 15 residues. Germline V gene sequence: CDR1 SGHTA, CDR2 FQGNSA. The CDR3, as DNA: TGTGCCAGCAGTCTGACAGGGCAACACCAAGAGACCCAGTACTTC. Translating it yields CASSLTGQHQETQYF. The variable domain in full, completed from reference TRBV7-2 and TRBJ2-5, reads GAGVSQSPSNKVTEKGKDVELRCDPISGHTALYWYRQSLGQGLEFLIYFQGNSAPDKSGLPSDRFSAERTGGSVSTLTIQRTQQEDSAVYLCASSLTGQHQETQYFGPGTRLLVL.

The genes are TRBV6-5 and TRBJ1-1; D is ambiguous. Germline assignment: CDR1 MNHEY and CDR2 SVGAGI. The CDR3 sequence is 12 residues long. V was cut by 4 bases and J by 11 bases, with 14 bases left in between. The CDR3 spells CASSLGGQVAFF. The CDR3 coding sequence is TGTGCCAGCAGTTTAGGAGGTCAGGTGGCTTTCTTT.

This chain joins TRBV5-4 and TRBJ2-2; 9 nucleotides match TRBD2. V shed 4 bases, J shed 7 bases, and the junction held 11 bases outside the gene matches. CDR1 is SGHNT and CDR2 is YYREEE in the germline V gene (reference sequence). This CDR3 has 16 residues. The CDR3 sequence is CASSRRGGGGSGELFF. The CDR3 region has the DNA TGTGCCAGCAGCCGACGGGGCGGGGGGGGCAGCGGGGAGCTGTTTTTT.

The rearrangement links TRBV15 to TRBJ2-2; D is uncertain. CDR1 is LNHNV and CDR2 is YYDKDF in the germline V gene (reference sequence). The CDR3 has 12 residues. Trimming pared 6 bases from V and 5 bases from J, leaving 7 bases between. The CDR3 is CATRWATGELFF. The CDR3 DNA is TGTGCCACCAGATGGGCTACCGGGGAGCTGTTTTTT.

J is TRBJ2-3 and V is TRBV6-5; D is unclear. The CDR3 contains 15 residues. The V and J ends lost 2 bases and 5 bases respectively, with 14 bases between them. CDR1 MNHEY and CDR2 SVGAGI come from the germline V gene. The CDR3 sequence is CASSYGIAPGDTQYF. Written as DNA, the CDR3 is TGTGCCAGCAGTTACGGTATAGCTCCGGGAGATACGCAGTATTTT.

The chain links TRBV5-6 to TRBJ2-1, with 8 bases matching TRBD2. The CDR3 loop spans 15 amino acids. The junction had 7 bases not matched to a gene; V was cut back by 1 base and J by 7 bases. Germline CDR1 is SGHDT and CDR2 is YYEEEE. The CDR3 bases are TGTGCCAGCAGCTTGTACGGGGGGGCCTCGAATGAGCAGTTCTTC. It encodes CASSLYGGASNEQFF. The full variable domain, its missing parts supplied by reference TRBV5-6 and TRBJ2-1, is DAGVTQSPTHLIKTRGQQVTLRCSPKSGHDTVSWYQQALGQGPQFIFQYYEEEERQRGNFPDRFSGHQFPNYSSELNVNALLLGDSALYLCASSLYGGASNEQFFGPGTRLTVL.

V and J are TRBV29-1 and TRBJ2-7; 9 nucleotides align to TRBD1. V shed 5 bases, J shed 0 bases, and the junction held 5 bases outside the gene matches. Germline V gene sequence: CDR1 SQVTM, CDR2 ANQGSEA. CDR3 length: 14 amino acids. CDR3 sequence (DNA): TGCAGCGTTTCCGGGACAGGGAACTCCTACGAGCAGTACTTC. It encodes CSVSGTGNSYEQYF.

This clone was detected once. At the DNA level, this CDR3 is encoded by other sequences in the same sample as well. This chain links TRBV5-1 with TRBJ2-3; 9 nucleotides line up with TRBD2. Trimming took 5 bases from V and 3 from J; bases not matched to a gene: 4. This CDR3 is built from 14 residues. Per germline, CDR1 SGHRS and CDR2 YFSETQ. CDR3 amino acids: CASSRAGGTDTQYF. The CDR3 coding sequence is TGCGCCAGCAGTCGGGCGGGGGGGACAGATACGCAGTATTTT.

The CDR3 loop is CASSRRAGFIWPQHF. CDR3 sequence (DNA): TGTGCCAGCAGCCGAAGGGCGGGGTTTATTTGGCCCCAGCATTTT. J is TRBJ1-5 and V is TRBV2; D ambiguous. V was pared by 6 bases and J by 9 bases, with 21 bases between. Per the germline V gene, CDR1 is SNHLY and CDR2 is FYNNEI. This CDR3 has 15 residues.